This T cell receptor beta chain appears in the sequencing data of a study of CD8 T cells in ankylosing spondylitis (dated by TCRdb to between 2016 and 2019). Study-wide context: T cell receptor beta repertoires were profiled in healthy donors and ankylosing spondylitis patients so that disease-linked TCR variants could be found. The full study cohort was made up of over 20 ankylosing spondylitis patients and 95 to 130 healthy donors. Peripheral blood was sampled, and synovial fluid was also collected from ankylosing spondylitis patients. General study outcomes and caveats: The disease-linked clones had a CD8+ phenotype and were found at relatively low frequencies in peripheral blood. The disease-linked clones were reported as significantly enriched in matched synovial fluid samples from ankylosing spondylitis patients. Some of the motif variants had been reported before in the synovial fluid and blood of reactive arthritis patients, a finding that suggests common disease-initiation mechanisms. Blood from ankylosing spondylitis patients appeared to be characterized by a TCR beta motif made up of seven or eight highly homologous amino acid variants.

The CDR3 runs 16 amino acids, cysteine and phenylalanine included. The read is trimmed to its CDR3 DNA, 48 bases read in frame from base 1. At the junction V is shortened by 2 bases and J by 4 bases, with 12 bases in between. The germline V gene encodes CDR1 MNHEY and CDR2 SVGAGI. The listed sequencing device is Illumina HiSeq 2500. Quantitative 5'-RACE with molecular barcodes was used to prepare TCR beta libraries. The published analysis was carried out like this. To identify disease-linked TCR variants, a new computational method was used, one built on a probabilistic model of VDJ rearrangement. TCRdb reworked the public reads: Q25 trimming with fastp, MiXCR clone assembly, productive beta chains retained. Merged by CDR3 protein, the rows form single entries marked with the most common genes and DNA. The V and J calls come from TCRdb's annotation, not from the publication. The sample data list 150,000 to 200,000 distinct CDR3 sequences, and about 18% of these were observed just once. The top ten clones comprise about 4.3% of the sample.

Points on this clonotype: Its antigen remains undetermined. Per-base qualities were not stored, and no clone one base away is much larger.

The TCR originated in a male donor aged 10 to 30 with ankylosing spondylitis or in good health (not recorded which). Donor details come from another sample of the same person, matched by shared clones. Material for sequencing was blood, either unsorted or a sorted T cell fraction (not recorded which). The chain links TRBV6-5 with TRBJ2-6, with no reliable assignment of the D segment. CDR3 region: CASSYVPLRGANVLTF. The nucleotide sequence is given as TGTGCCAGCAGTTACGTCCCCCTGAGAGGGGCCAACGTCCTGACTTTC.